Listed below are T cell receptor beta chains from one sample, sequenced in a study of human T cells and chemical hapten exposure. TCRdb redid the calling of the RACE reads with MiXCR, one entry per CDR3 protein. The sample includes 85,000 to 100,000 distinct CDR3 sequences, around 12% of them seen just once. The sample consisted of whole blood, taken in connection with sensitization to the hapten diphenylcyclopropenone (DPC). The receptors come from a woman aged 40 to 49 with alopecia areata. Some clones in this sample may be carry-over from other donors' samples. Each CDR3 is given with its conserved first and last residue. Fields, in order: D gene, clone size, J gene, V gene, CDR3 protein, CDR3 DNA. The D gene is left open where the match is weak. Expanded clones are given a class, and other clones once, few, many or no size at all.

>NA|NA|TRBJ2-5|TRBV7-2
CASTPTTQETQYF
TGTGCCAGCACGCCTACTACCCAAGAGACCCAGTACTTC
>NA|many|TRBJ1-5|TRBV7-2
CASSTQGFNQPQHF
TGTGCCAGCAGCACACAAGGCTTCAATCAGCCCCAGCATTTT
>NA|few|TRBJ1-1|TRBV29-1
CSVVQGQAFF
TGCAGCGTTGTACAGGGTCAAGCTTTCTTT
>TRBD1|NA|TRBJ2-3|TRBV10-3
CAISESNRGRRDTQYF
TGTGCCATCAGTGAGTCGAACAGGGGGCGCAGGGATACGCAGTATTTT
>TRBD2|many|TRBJ2-1|TRBV10-3
CAIHSSGRVRSYNEQFF
TGTGCCATCCACTCTAGCGGGAGAGTTAGATCCTACAATGAGCAGTTCTTC
>NA|few|TRBJ2-3|TRBV11-3
CASSSRTNPDTQYF
TGTGCCAGCAGCTCGAGGACTAACCCAGATACGCAGTATTTT
>NA|few|TRBJ2-3|TRBV7-2
CASSLSPGRATDTQYF
TGTGCCAGCAGCTTATCGCCGGGGCGGGCCACAGATACGCAGTATTTT
>NA|many|TRBJ2-1|TRBV7-6
CASSQGNSYNEQFF
TGTGCCAGCAGCCAGGGGAACAGCTACAATGAGCAGTTCTTC
>TRBD1|many|TRBJ2-7|TRBV20-1
CSAGQGAYEQYF
TGCAGTGCAGGACAGGGGGCCTACGAGCAGTACTTC
>NA|NA|TRBJ2-3|TRBV7-2
CASSLVFDTQYF
TGTGCCAGCAGCTTAGTCTTCGATACGCAGTATTTT
>TRBD1|many|TRBJ1-1|TRBV6-6
CASSYGGQGAMNTEAFF
TGTGCCAGCAGTTACGGTGGACAGGGGGCCATGAACACTGAAGCTTTCTTT
>NA|NA|TRBJ1-1|TRBV11-1
CASSINRGGDTEAFF
TGTGCCAGCAGCATAAATAGGGGTGGTGACACTGAAGCTTTCTTT
>TRBD2|NA|TRBJ2-1|TRBV27
CASSIRLAVNEQFF
TGTGCCAGCAGTATCCGACTAGCGGTAAATGAGCAGTTCTTC
>TRBD1|NA|TRBJ2-5|TRBV19
CASASKQGASETQYF
TGTGCCAGTGCTTCTAAACAGGGGGCTTCGGAGACCCAGTACTTC
>NA|NA|TRBJ2-7|TRBV28
CATEGGPNEQYF
TGTGCCACCGAGGGAGGTCCAAACGAGCAGTACTTC
>NA|NA|TRBJ1-6|TRBV12-3/TRBV12-4
CASSLTGTRRSPLHF
TGTGCCAGCAGCTTGACCGGGACACGACGATCACCCCTCCACTTT
>NA|NA|TRBJ2-7|TRBV15
CATSRAAGQNSYEQYF
TGTGCCACCAGCAGAGCCGCTGGACAGAATTCCTACGAGCAGTACTTC
>NA|NA|TRBJ1-3|TRBV30
CAWMRAGNTIYF
TGTGCCTGGATGAGGGCTGGAAACACCATATATTTT
>TRBD1|NA|TRBJ1-3|TRBV27
CASSTGQGNGNTIYF
TGTGCCAGCAGCACGGGACAGGGGAACGGAAACACCATATATTTT
>NA|NA|TRBJ2-1|TRBV19
CASRTTGSSWHGQFF
TGTGCCAGCCGCACTACAGGGTCGAGCTGGCATGGGCAGTTCTTC
>NA|NA|TRBJ1-2|TRBV7-9
CASTAGTGYTF
TGTGCCAGCACGGCAGGGACTGGCTACACCTTC
>NA|few|TRBJ2-1|TRBV4-2
CASSQGERNLFF
TGTGCCAGCAGTCAAGGGGAAAGGAACCTGTTCTTC
>TRBD2|NA|TRBJ2-3|TRBV6-5
CASSYAHGTNTDTQYF
TGTGCCAGCAGTTACGCCCACGGGACTAACACAGATACGCAGTATTTT
>TRBD1|NA|TRBJ1-1|TRBV27
CAGYSGTGNTEAFF
TGTGCCGGCTATTCCGGGACAGGGAACACTGAAGCTTTCTTT
>TRBD1|NA|TRBJ1-5|TRBV2
CASSLGQGAAQPQHF
TGTGCCAGCAGCCTAGGACAGGGGGCAGCTCAGCCCCAGCATTTT
>NA|few|TRBJ2-1|TRBV6-4
CASSVGSSYNEQFF
TGTGCCAGCAGTGTCGGGAGCTCCTACAATGAGCAGTTCTTC
>NA|many|TRBJ2-1|TRBV12-3/TRBV12-4
CASSRQRYNEQFF
TGTGCCAGCAGCCGACAGAGATACAATGAGCAGTTCTTC
>TRBD1|NA|TRBJ1-6|TRBV6-5
CASRPRPGQGFGSPLHF
TGTGCCAGCAGACCCCGTCCGGGACAGGGCTTCGGATCACCCCTCCACTTT
>TRBD1|few|TRBJ1-4|TRBV28
CASRSPGQGTTNEKLFF
TGTGCCAGCAGGTCCCCGGGACAGGGGACTACTAATGAAAAACTGTTTTTT
>NA|many|TRBJ2-1|TRBV7-3
CASSLARSYNEQFF
TGTGCCAGCAGCTTAGCTCGCTCCTACAATGAGCAGTTCTTC
>TRBD1|NA|TRBJ1-2|TRBV12-3/TRBV12-4
CASSSNTGGGGYTF
TGTGCCAGCAGTTCCAATACAGGGGGTGGTGGCTACACCTTC
>NA|NA|TRBJ2-7|TRBV18
CASSPSGGGGYEQYF
TGTGCCAGCTCGCCCTCCGGGGGTGGGGGCTACGAGCAGTACTTC
>NA|few|TRBJ2-3|TRBV7-2
CASSTTRHDTQYF
TGTGCCAGCAGCACAACGAGACACGATACGCAGTATTTT
>TRBD2|few|TRBJ2-3|TRBV7-2
CASSLGASGIGTDTQYF
TGTGCCAGCAGCTTAGGGGCTAGCGGGATCGGCACAGATACGCAGTATTTT
>TRBD1|few|TRBJ1-6|TRBV20-1
CSASGTTGSSYNSPLHF
TGCAGTGCTTCGGGCACGACAGGGAGCTCCTATAATTCACCCCTCCACTTT
>NA|few|TRBJ2-1|TRBV12-3/TRBV12-4
CASSLLRSEQFF
TGTGCCAGCAGTTTATTGAGGAGTGAGCAGTTCTTC
>NA|many|TRBJ1-5|TRBV2
CASRRIENQPQHF
TGTGCCAGCAGGAGGATCGAAAATCAGCCCCAGCATTTT